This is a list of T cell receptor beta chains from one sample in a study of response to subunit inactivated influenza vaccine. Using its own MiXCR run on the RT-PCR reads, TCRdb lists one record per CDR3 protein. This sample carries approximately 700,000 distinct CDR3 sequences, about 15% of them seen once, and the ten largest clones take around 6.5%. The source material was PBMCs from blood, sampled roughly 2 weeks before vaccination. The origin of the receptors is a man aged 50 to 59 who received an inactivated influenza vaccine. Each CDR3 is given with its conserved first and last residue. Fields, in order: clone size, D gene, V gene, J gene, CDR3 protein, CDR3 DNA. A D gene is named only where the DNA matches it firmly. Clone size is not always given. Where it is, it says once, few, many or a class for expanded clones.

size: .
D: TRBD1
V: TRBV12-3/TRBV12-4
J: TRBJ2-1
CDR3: CASRIAGGTYNEQFF
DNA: TGTGCCAGCAGAATAGCAGGGGGTACTTACAATGAGCAGTTCTTC

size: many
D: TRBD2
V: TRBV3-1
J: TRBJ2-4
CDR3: CASSQDWAVAGGNIQYF
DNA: TGTGCCAGCAGCCAAGATTGGGCGGTAGCGGGGGGAAACATTCAGTACTTC

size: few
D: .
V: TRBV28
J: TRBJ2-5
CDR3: CASNPTAGGNQETQYF
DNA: TGTGCCAGCAACCCCACGGCCGGGGGAAACCAAGAGACCCAGTACTTC

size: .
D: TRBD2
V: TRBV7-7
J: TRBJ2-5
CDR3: CASSLVGTSGWETQYF
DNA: TGTGCCAGCAGCTTAGTTGGGACTAGCGGATGGGAGACCCAGTACTTC

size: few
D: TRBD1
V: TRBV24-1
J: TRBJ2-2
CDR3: CATSGTVTGELFF
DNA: TGTGCCACGTCCGGGACAGTCACCGGGGAGCTGTTTTTT

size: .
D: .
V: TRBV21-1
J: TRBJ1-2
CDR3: CASSKARGDGYTF
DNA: TGTGCCAGCAGCAAAGCGCGGGGGGATGGCTACACCTTC

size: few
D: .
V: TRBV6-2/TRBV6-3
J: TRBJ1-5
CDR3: CASSYPYQELGNQPQHF
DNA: TGTGCCAGCAGTTACCCTTACCAGGAATTGGGCAATCAGCCCCAGCATTTT

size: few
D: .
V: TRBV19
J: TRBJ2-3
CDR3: CASSMLVHTDTQYF
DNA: TGTGCCAGTAGTATGTTGGTTCACACAGATACGCAGTATTTT

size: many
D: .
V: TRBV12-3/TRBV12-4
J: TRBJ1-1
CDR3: CASSLLSGGTEAFF
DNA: TGTGCCAGCAGTCTACTGTCGGGGGGCACTGAAGCTTTCTTT

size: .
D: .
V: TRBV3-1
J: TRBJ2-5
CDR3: CASSPGPTQNF
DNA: TGTGCCAGCAGCCCCGGGCCGACCCAGAACTTC

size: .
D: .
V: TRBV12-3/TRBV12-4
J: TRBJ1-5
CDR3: CASRGGSVSQPQHF
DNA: TGTGCCAGCAGGGGGGGAAGTGTCAGTCAGCCCCAGCATTTT

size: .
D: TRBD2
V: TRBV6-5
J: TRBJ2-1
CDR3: CASSYLFSGSSYNEQFF
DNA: TGTGCCAGCAGTTACCTTTTTAGCGGGAGTTCCTACAATGAGCAGTTCTTC

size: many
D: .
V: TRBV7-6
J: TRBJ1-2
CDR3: CASSSRGDRGYTF
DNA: TGTGCCAGCAGCTCCCGGGGGGATCGGGGCTACACCTTC

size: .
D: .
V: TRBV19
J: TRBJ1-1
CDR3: CASHSMGEAFF
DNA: TGTGCCAGCCACTCTATGGGTGAAGCTTTCTTT

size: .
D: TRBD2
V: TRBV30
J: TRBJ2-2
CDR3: CAWSWGGVGTGELFF
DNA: TGTGCCTGGAGTTGGGGAGGGGTAGGCACCGGGGAGCTGTTTTTT

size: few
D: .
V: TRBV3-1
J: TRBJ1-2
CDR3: CASSQDGGRSYTF
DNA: TGTGCCAGCAGCCAAGATGGGGGACGCAGCTACACCTTC

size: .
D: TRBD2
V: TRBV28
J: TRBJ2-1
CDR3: CASRLAGGGSYNEQFF
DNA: TGTGCCAGCAGATTGGCGGGGGGCGGCTCCTACAATGAGCAGTTCTTC

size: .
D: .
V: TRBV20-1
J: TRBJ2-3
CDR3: CSAVTVTDTQYF
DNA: TGCAGTGCCGTGACAGTTACAGATACGCAGTATTTT

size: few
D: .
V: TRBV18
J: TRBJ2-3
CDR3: CASSPTTGPYGDTQYF
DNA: TGTGCCAGCTCACCTACTACAGGGCCGTACGGGGATACGCAGTATTTT

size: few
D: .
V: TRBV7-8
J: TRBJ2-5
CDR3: CASRSGIGETQYF
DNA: TGTGCCAGCAGATCCGGTATCGGGGAGACCCAGTACTTC

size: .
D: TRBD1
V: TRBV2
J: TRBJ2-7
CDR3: CASSPRIGQGSYEQYF
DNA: TGTGCCAGCAGTCCCAGGATCGGACAGGGCTCCTACGAGCAGTACTTC

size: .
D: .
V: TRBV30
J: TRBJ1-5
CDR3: CAWSDQGDQPQHF
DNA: TGTGCCTGGAGTGATCAGGGAGACCAGCCCCAGCATTTT

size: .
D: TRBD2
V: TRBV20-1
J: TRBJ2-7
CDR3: CSARSVSGDLSYEQYF
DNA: TGCAGTGCTAGATCGGTTAGCGGGGACCTCTCCTACGAGCAGTACTTC

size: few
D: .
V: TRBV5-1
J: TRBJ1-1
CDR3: CASSSPQGTEAFF
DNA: TGCGCCAGCAGCTCCCCACAGGGTACTGAAGCTTTCTTT

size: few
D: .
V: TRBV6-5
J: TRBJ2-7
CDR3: CASSYGGTEVYEQYF
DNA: TGTGCCAGCAGTTACGGGGGGACAGAGGTCTACGAGCAGTACTTC

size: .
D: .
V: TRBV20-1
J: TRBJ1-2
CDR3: CSARDPSNYGYTF
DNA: TGCAGTGCTAGAGATCCGTCCAACTATGGCTACACCTTC

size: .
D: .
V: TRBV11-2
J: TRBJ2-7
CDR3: CASSLWKASSYEQYF
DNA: TGTGCCAGCAGCTTATGGAAGGCCAGCTCCTACGAGCAGTACTTC

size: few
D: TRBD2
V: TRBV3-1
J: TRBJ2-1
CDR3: CASSQGGGSRLSRQFF
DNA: TGTGCCAGCAGCCAAGGTGGCGGGAGTCGATTGTCGAGGCAGTTCTTC

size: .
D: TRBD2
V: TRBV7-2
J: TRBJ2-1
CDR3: CASSLAASGRAQQFF
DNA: TGTGCCAGCAGCTTAGCAGCTAGCGGGAGGGCCCAGCAGTTCTTC

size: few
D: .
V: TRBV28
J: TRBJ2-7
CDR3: CASSVGPGVAPYEQYF
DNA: TGTGCCAGCAGCGTTGGTCCAGGGGTGGCTCCTTACGAGCAGTACTTC

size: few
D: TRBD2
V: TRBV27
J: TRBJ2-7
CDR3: CASSPLADYEQYF
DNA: TGTGCCAGCAGTCCTCTAGCGGACTACGAGCAGTACTTC

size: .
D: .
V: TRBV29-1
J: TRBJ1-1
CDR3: CSVRAANTEAFF
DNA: TGCAGCGTACGGGCAGCGAACACTGAAGCTTTCTTT

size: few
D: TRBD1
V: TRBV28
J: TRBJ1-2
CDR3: CASSQRTGTNYGYTF
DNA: TGTGCCAGCAGTCAGCGGACAGGGACTAACTATGGCTACACCTTC

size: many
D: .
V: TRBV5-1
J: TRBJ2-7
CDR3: CASSPGGASSYEQYF
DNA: TGCGCCAGCAGCCCCGGGGGTGCGAGCTCCTACGAGCAGTACTTC

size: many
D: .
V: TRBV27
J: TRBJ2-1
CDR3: CASSLRGSNEQFF
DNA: TGTGCCAGCAGCCTAAGGGGGAGCAATGAGCAGTTCTTC

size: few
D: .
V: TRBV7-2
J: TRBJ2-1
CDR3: CASSFQWVGSNEQFF
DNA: TGTGCCAGCAGCTTTCAGTGGGTAGGCTCCAATGAGCAGTTCTTC

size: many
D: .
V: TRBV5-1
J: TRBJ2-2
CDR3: CASSRESTGELFF
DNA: TGCGCCAGCAGCCGGGAATCTACCGGGGAGCTGTTTTTT

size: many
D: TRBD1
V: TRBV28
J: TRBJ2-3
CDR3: CASSATGTGRDTQYF
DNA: TGTGCCAGCAGTGCTACCGGGACAGGGCGAGATACGCAGTATTTT

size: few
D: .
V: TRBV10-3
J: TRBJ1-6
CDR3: CAIKGGGNSPLHF
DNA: TGTGCCATCAAGGGAGGCGGGAATTCACCCCTCCACTTT

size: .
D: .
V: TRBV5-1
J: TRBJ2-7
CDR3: CASSLARQIDEQYF
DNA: TGCGCCAGCAGCTTGGCCCGACAGATCGACGAGCAGTACTTC

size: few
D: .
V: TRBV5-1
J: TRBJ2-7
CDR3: CASSLEVVTYEQYF
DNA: TGCGCCAGCAGCTTGGAAGTTGTCACCTACGAGCAGTACTTC

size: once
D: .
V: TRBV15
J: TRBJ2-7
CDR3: CATSRGVGTSYEQYF
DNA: TGTGCCACCAGCAGAGGGGTGGGGACAAGCTACGAGCAGTACTTC

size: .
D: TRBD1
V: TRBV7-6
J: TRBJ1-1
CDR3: CASSSQQGAVNTEAFF
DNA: TGTGCCAGCAGCTCCCAACAGGGGGCCGTGAACACTGAAGCTTTCTTT

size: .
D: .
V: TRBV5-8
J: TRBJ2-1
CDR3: CASSSPRGTEPYNEQFF
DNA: TGTGCCAGCTCTTCCCCGCGGGGGACAGAACCCTACAATGAGCAGTTCTTC

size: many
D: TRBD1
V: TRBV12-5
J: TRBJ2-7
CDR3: CASGPLGQGADF
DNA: TGTGCTAGTGGTCCCTTAGGGCAGGGGGCTGACTTC

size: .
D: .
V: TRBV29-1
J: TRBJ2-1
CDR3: CRSPLWRKSYNEQFF
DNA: TGCAGATCTCCACTATGGCGAAAATCCTACAATGAGCAGTTCTTC

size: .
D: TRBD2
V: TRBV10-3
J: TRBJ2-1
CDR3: CAISDARLAGANEQFF
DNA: TGTGCCATCAGTGATGCGCGACTAGCGGGGGCCAATGAGCAGTTCTTC

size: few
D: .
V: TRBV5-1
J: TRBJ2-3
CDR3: CASSLEGAGRDTQYF
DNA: TGCGCCAGCAGCTTGGAAGGTGCGGGCCGAGATACGCAGTATTTT

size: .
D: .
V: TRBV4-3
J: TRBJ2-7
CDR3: CASSQVWDTSYEQYF
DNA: TGCGCCAGCAGCCAAGTATGGGACACTTCCTACGAGCAGTACTTC

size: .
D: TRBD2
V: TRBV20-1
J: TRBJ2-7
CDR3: CSAGLAFPYEQYF
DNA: TGCAGTGCTGGACTAGCTTTTCCCTACGAGCAGTACTTC

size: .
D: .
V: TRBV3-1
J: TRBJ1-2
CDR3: CASSQVYSNTLYGYTF
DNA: TGTGCCAGCAGCCAAGTATACAGCAATACTCTCTATGGCTACACCTTC

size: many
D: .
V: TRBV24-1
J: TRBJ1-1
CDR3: CATSPDGTNTEAFF
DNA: TGTGCCACCAGCCCGGACGGAACTAACACTGAAGCTTTCTTT